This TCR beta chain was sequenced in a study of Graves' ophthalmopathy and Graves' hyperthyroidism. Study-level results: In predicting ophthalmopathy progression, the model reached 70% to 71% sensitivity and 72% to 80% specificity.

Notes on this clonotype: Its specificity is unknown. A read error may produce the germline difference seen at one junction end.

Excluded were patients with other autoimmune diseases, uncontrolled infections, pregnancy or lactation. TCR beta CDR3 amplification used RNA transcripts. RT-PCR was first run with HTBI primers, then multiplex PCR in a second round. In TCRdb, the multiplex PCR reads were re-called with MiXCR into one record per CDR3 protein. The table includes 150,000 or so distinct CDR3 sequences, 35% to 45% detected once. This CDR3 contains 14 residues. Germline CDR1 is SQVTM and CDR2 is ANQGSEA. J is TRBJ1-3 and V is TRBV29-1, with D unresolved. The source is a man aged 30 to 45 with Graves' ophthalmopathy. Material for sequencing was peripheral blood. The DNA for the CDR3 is TGCAGCGTTCAAGACGGATCCTCTGGAAACACCATATATTTT. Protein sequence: CSVQDGSSGNTIYF. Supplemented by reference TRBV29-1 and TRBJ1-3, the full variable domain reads SAVISQKPSRDICQRGTSLTIQCQVDSQVTMMFWYRQQPGQSLTLIATANQGSEATYESGFVIDKFPISRPNLTFSTLTVSNMSPEDSSIYLCSVQDGSSGNTIYFGEGSWLTVV.